The T cell receptor (beta chain) under discussion was sequenced for a study of blood T cell repertoires in COVID-19. As for the study in general: Sources were T cells, B-cell-depleted T cells, or PBMCs; the material itself was cDNA or gDNA.

This table comes from immunoSEQ multiplex PCR, and its TCRdb copy is limited to in-frame clones, with some not included. The sample shows about 75,000 clones, roughly 90% of them seen only once. The CDR3 extends over 17 amino acids. The germline gives CDR1 LGHNA, CDR2 YNFKEQ. V shed 0 bases and J shed 3 bases, with 15 bases lying between them. The material sequenced was peripheral blood. This TCR was recovered from a human donor in a cohort sampled during active COVID-19. The chain uses TRBV4-2 and TRBJ1-3; D is undetermined. The CDR3, as DNA: TGTGCCAGCAGCCAAGATCGGAGAGGGAGGTATGGAAACACCATATATTTT. It codes for CASSQDRRGRYGNTIYF.